This T cell receptor (beta chain) is from a study of blood T cell repertoires in COVID-19. The V and J ends lost 0 bases and 4 bases respectively, with 9 bases between them. This CDR3 spans 14 amino acids. CDR1 is MGHDK and CDR2 is SYGVNS in the germline V gene. Using immunoSEQ multiplex PCR, the repertoire was profiled, and TCRdb retains in-frame clones only, with some absent. The sample has a few hundred thousand clones, about 91% seen once. This chain joins TRBV25-1 and TRBJ1-2, with D possibly TRBD1 on 5 matching bases. Input material: peripheral blood. The sequence came from a woman in her forties or fifties with COVID-19, enrolled during active disease. CDR3 loop: CASSEYGGGYGYTF. The CDR3 nucleotides read TGTGCCAGCAGTGAATATGGGGGGGGCTATGGCTACACCTTC.